The 24 T cell receptor beta chains given below trace back to one sample, sequenced in a study of blood T cell repertoires in COVID-19. Measured with immunoSEQ multiplex PCR; TCRdb has only the in-frame clones, and not every one. Here the sample spans more than 85,000 clones, around 84% being singletons. Sequenced sample: peripheral blood. The receptors were gathered from a human donor in a cohort sampled during active COVID-19.

V gene TRBV5-1 combines with J gene TRBJ2-2; D ambiguous. This CDR3 is 15 amino acids long. V gave up 0 bases and J gave up 6 bases, with 12 bases separating them. Germline V gene sequence: CDR1 SGHRS, CDR2 YFSETQ. The CDR3 sequence: CASSLVISSAGELFF. The CDR3 coding sequence is TGCGCCAGCAGCTTGGTTATTTCGAGCGCCGGGGAGCTGTTTTTT.

The CDR3 nucleotides are TGCGCCAGCAGCCAACAACTGGGGCATCAGCCCCAGCATTTT. Translation gives CASSQQLGHQPQHF. The chain is built from TRBV4-1 and TRBJ1-5, with TRBD1 as a possible D gene (5 bases). This CDR3 is 14 amino acids long. The germline gives CDR1 MGHRA, CDR2 YSYEKL. Trimming removed 2 bases at V and 5 bases at J, with 10 bases between.

J is TRBJ2-7 and V is TRBV30, with 8 bases fitting TRBD1. Germline CDR1 GTSNPN, CDR2 SVGIG (reference sequence). V was pared by 3 bases and J by 5 bases, with 6 bases of the junction left unmatched. The CDR3 sequence is 13 residues long. This CDR3 reads CAWSRQGRNEQYF. CDR3 in DNA: TGTGCCTGGAGCCGACAGGGGCGCAACGAGCAGTACTTC.

The J gene is TRBJ1-1, the V gene TRBV7-8; 8 positions match TRBD1. Germline loops: CDR1 SGHVS, CDR2 FQNEAQ. This CDR3 is built from 16 residues. Unmatched junction bases numbered 9, after V lost 6 bases and J lost 0 bases. The CDR3 DNA reads as TGTGCCAGCAGAGAGACAGGGGCGGGGATGAACACTGAAGCTTTCTTT. Protein product: CASRETGAGMNTEAFF.

This chain joins TRBV27 and TRBJ1-1; the D gene is possibly TRBD1 (5 bases). V was pared by 5 bases and J by 3 bases, with 13 bases between. Looked up from germline, CDR1 is MNHEY and CDR2 is SMNVEV (reference sequence). CDR3 length equals 14 residues. CDR3 in amino acids: CASSPRQRHTEAFF. The DNA for the CDR3 is TGTGCCAGCAGTCCCCGACAGCGTCACACTGAAGCTTTCTTT.

The genes are TRBV5-6 and TRBJ1-2, with 7 bases aligning to TRBD1. The CDR3 totals 16 residues. Trimming cost V 2 bases and J 6 bases; bases outside gene matches: 13. CDR1 SGHDT and CDR2 YYEEEE come from the germline V gene. The CDR3 bases are TGTGCCAGCAGCTTCAGGGGGACGGCATCAGTGGATGGCTACACCTTC. Translated: CASSFRGTASVDGYTF. The full variable domain, its missing parts supplied by reference TRBV5-6 and TRBJ1-2, is DAGVTQSPTHLIKTRGQQVTLRCSPKSGHDTVSWYQQALGQGPQFIFQYYEEEERQRGNFPDRFSGHQFPNYSSELNVNALLLGDSALYLCASSFRGTASVDGYTFGSGTRLTVV.

The chain joins TRBV4-3 to TRBJ1-2; TRBD1 is a possible D gene (5 bases). Germline CDR1 LGHNA, CDR2 YSLEER. Trimming took 0 bases from V and 8 from J, leaving 13 bases between them. The CDR3 extends over 14 amino acids. This CDR3 is CASSQDRQGGGYTF. DNA for the CDR3: TGCGCCAGCAGCCAAGATCGCCAGGGAGGCGGCTACACCTTC.

J is TRBJ2-1 and V is TRBV6-6, with D tentatively TRBD2 (6 bases). CDR1 MNHNY and CDR2 SVGAGI come from the germline V gene (reference sequence). V was shortened by 5 bases and J by 7 bases, with 18 bases between the two germline ends. The CDR3 has 15 residues. The CDR3, as DNA: TGTGCCAGCAGTCCGCGGGACGCGAAGGGGAATGAGCAGTTCTTC. Amino acids: CASSPRDAKGNEQFF.

This chain links TRBV18 with TRBJ1-5; the D gene is possibly TRBD1 (5 bases). CDR1 and CDR2 from the germline V gene are KGHSH and LQKENI. This CDR3 has 15 amino acids. V was cut by 6 bases and J by 0 bases, with 12 bases left in between. The CDR3 DNA is TGTGCCAGCTCTCAGGGAACTAATAGCAATCAGCCCCAGCATTTT. This sequence encodes CASSQGTNSNQPQHF.

The chain uses TRBV5-1 and TRBJ1-5; no firm D call. The CDR3 has 14 amino acids. The germline V gene has CDR1 SGHRS and CDR2 YFSETQ. Deletions cut 2 bases from V and 7 bases from J, with 13 bases between. The CDR3 sequence is CASSFSDSAQPQHF. The CDR3 DNA follows: TGCGCCAGCAGCTTCTCAGATTCTGCCCAGCCCCAGCATTTT.

V is TRBV5-1 and J is TRBJ2-5, with 10 bases lining up with TRBD2. V gave up 0 bases and J gave up 4 bases; unmatched junction bases: 3. Germline CDR1 is SGHRS and CDR2 is YFSETQ. The length of the CDR3 is 15 residues. The CDR3 is CASSLGTSGLETQYF. The CDR3 DNA sequence: TGCGCCAGCAGCTTGGGGACTAGCGGTTTAGAGACCCAGTACTTC.

The rearrangement uses TRBV5-1 and TRBJ1-4; 9 nucleotides align to TRBD1. Germline-derived CDR1 and CDR2 are SGHRS and YFSETQ. V trimming: 4 bases; J trimming: 5 bases; junction bases outside the gene matches: 9. The CDR3 spans 16 residues. The CDR3 sequence: CASSPGQGIGNEKLFF. CDR3 bases: TGCGCCAGCAGCCCTGGACAGGGGATAGGAAATGAAAAACTGTTTTTT.

This clone was counted between two and nine times. This chain links TRBV7-9 with TRBJ1-2; tentatively, D is TRBD1 (6 bases). CDR1 is SEHNR and CDR2 is FQNEAQ in the germline V gene (reference sequence). The germline V and J ends were trimmed by 5 bases and 4 bases, with 14 bases remaining between them. This CDR3 is built from 14 residues. The CDR3 here is CASSNMTGAYGYTF. Here the CDR3 DNA reads TGTGCCAGCAGCAACATGACAGGCGCCTATGGCTACACCTTC.

This clone came up a few times. The V gene is TRBV21-1, the J gene TRBJ2-7; TRBD2 was called by the table and not checked on the DNA. TRBV21-1 is classified as a pseudogene. The CDR3 loop spans 11 amino acids. CDR3 nucleotide sequence: TGTGCCAGCAGCAGGCGAGGGGAGCAGTACTTC. Its protein is CASSRRGEQYF.

The chain has TRBV18 and TRBJ2-1; 10 nucleotides align to TRBD1. With 3 bases clipped from V and 7 bases from J, the junction kept 6 bases outside the gene matches. CDR3 size: 15 residues. CDR1 KGHSH and CDR2 LQKENI come from the germline V gene. The CDR3 loop reads CASSPTGTGENEQFF. CDR3 DNA sequence: TGTGCCAGCTCACCCACCGGGACAGGGGAAAATGAGCAGTTCTTC. Filled out from reference TRBV18 and TRBJ2-1, the complete variable domain reads NAGVMQNPRHLVRRRGQEARLRCSPMKGHSHVYWYRQLPEEGLKFMVYLQKENIIDESGMPKERFSAEFPKEGPSILRIQQVVRGDSAAYFCASSPTGTGENEQFFGPGTRLTVL.

This clone was seen a single time. The V gene is TRBV7-2, the J gene TRBJ1-4, with D possibly matching TRBD1 (5 bases). From germline, CDR1 is SGHTA and CDR2 FQGNSA. V lost 1 base to trimming and J lost 8 bases, with 11 bases between them. This CDR3 has 14 amino acids. CDR3 amino acids: CASSLGAGYEKLFF. CDR3 DNA sequence: TGTGCCAGCAGCTTAGGGGCAGGGTACGAAAAACTGTTTTTT. Together with reference TRBV7-2 and TRBJ1-4, the CDR3 gives the full variable domain: GAGVSQSPSNKVTEKGKDVELRCDPISGHTALYWYRQSLGQGLEFLIYFQGNSAPDKSGLPSDRFSAERTGGSVSTLTIQRTQQEDSAVYLCASSLGAGYEKLFFGSGTQLSVL.

This clone was observed a single time. The rearrangement joins TRBV6-2 or TRBV6-3 to TRBJ2-7, with 7 bases lining up with TRBD1. After removal of 2 bases from V and 6 bases from J, the junction contained 7 bases not matched to a gene. Germline V CDR1 and CDR2: MNHEY, SVGEGT. The CDR3 consists of 14 residues. The CDR3: CASSYEPTGFEQYF. The CDR3, as DNA: TGTGCCAGCAGTTACGAGCCGACAGGGTTCGAGCAGTACTTC.

The V gene is TRBV7-9, the J gene TRBJ1-1; D is unclear. CDR1 is SEHNR, CDR2 FQNEAQ, per germline (reference sequence). This CDR3 is 14 amino acids long. V was shortened by 5 bases and J by 4 bases, with 14 bases between the two germline ends. CDR3 region: CASSPESGVTEAFF. CDR3 DNA: TGTGCCAGCAGCCCCGAGAGCGGGGTCACTGAAGCTTTCTTT.

The chain carries TRBV5-1 and TRBJ1-6; possibly TRBD1 for D (5 bases). Germline assignment: CDR1 SGHRS and CDR2 YFSETQ. The CDR3 contains 13 residues. V was pared by 5 bases and J by 7 bases, with 10 bases between. DNA for the CDR3: TGCGCCAGCAGTCAGGGAACGAATTCACCCCTCCACTTT. Translation: CASSQGTNSPLHF.

The V call is TRBV7-9, the J call TRBJ1-1, with D uncertain. Germline V gene sequence: CDR1 SEHNR, CDR2 FQNEAQ (reference sequence). Trimming removed 4 bases at V and 5 bases at J, with 11 bases between. The CDR3 has 13 residues. The CDR3 DNA reads TGTGCCAGCAGCTCCCCAGATGGTACTGAAGCTTTCTTT. It specifies CASSSPDGTEAFF.

This chain joins TRBV5-1 and TRBJ2-2; 9 nucleotides match TRBD2. Germline V CDR1 and CDR2: SGHRS, YFSETQ. CDR3 length: 17 amino acids. Losses at the gene ends were 4 bases for V and 1 base for J; bases not matched to a gene: 8. The CDR3 is CASSQHAAGGNTGELFF. Written as DNA, the CDR3 is TGCGCCAGCAGCCAGCACGCAGCGGGGGGGAACACCGGGGAGCTGTTTTTT.

The chain employs TRBV6-5 and TRBJ2-7, with D tentatively TRBD2 (6 bases). This CDR3 is 15 amino acids long. Trimming stripped 11 bases from V and 1 base from J, with 21 bases between. In germline, CDR1 is MNHEY, CDR2 SVGAGI. CDR3 bases: TGTGCCTGCCAAAGTTCTATGGCGGGGTCCTACGAGCAGTACTTC. Amino acid sequence: CACQSSMAGSYEQYF.

The chain carries TRBV2 and TRBJ2-3; 7 positions match TRBD2. Trimming removed 4 bases from V and 8 bases from J; junction bases left unmatched: 15. Germline V gene lookup returns CDR1 SNHLY and CDR2 FYNNEI. CDR3 length equals 16 residues. The CDR3 coding sequence is TGTGCCAGCAGTGCAAGACTAGCTATTTTGGGAGGTACGCAGTATTTT. Translated, it gives CASSARLAILGGTQYF.

The chain is built from TRBV27 and TRBJ2-1; perhaps TRBD2 as D (5 bases). This CDR3 region has 15 residues. Germline loops: CDR1 MNHEY, CDR2 SMNVEV (reference sequence). Trimming shortened V by 4 bases and J by 4 bases, and 14 bases separated the two germline ends. CDR3 residues: CASSSPLTSYNEQFF. CDR3 in DNA: TGTGCCAGCAGTTCCCCCTTAACTAGTTACAATGAGCAGTTCTTC.